The 14 T cell receptor beta chains in this list originate from one sample, sequenced in a study of metastatic and nonmetastatic thyroid tumors. Using MiXCR, TCRdb re-called clones from the PCR reads. The data show around 40,000 clones, about 13% seen once. Thyroid surgery was preceded by no treatment in any patient. Source material: blood. These receptor sequences come from a female donor with papillary thyroid cancer or a benign thyroid nodule (not recorded which). Some clones in this sample may be carry-over from other donors' samples.

This clone has a count of ten or more. The rearrangement links TRBV9 to TRBJ1-4, with 7 positions matching TRBD1. Per the germline V gene, CDR1 is SGDLS and CDR2 is YYNGEE. V lost 3 bases and J lost 7; bases outside the gene matches: 9. The CDR3 has 15 amino acids. The CDR3 DNA sequence: TGTGCCAGCAGCGCTCTGACAGGGACGGTTGAAAAACTGTTTTTT. Amino acid sequence: CASSALTGTVEKLFF.

This clone appeared a few times. The chain joins TRBV27 to TRBJ2-1; possibly TRBD2 for D (5 bases). The V gene's germline CDR1 is MNHEY and CDR2 SMNVEV (reference sequence). The CDR3 is made up of 18 amino acids. The V and J ends lost 2 bases and 0 bases respectively, with 17 bases between them. The CDR3 DNA reads TGTGCCAGCAGTTTACATCGACTGGAGGTGAGCTCCTACAATGAGCAGTTCTTC. Translation gives CASSLHRLEVSSYNEQFF.

About this clone itself: Lacking the conserved final phenylalanine or tryptophan, this CDR3 likely reflects a read error. The chain combines TRBV28 with TRBJ2-4; D might be TRBD1 (8 bases). CDR1 is MDHEN and CDR2 is SYDVKM in the germline V gene. This CDR3 region has 15 residues. CDR3 in amino acids: CASSLGGTGKNIQYV. Written as DNA, the CDR3 is TGTGCCAGCAGTTTGGGAGGGACAGGCAAAAACATCCAGTACGTC.

This clone was observed at least ten times. The J gene is TRBJ2-4, the V gene TRBV6-1; D possibly corresponds to TRBD2 (6 bases). Trimming cost V 3 bases and J 3 bases, with 12 bases left between them. This CDR3 has 15 residues. From germline, CDR1 is MNHNS and CDR2 SASEGT. The CDR3 coding sequence is TGTGCCAGCAGTGACGTCGGGAGTGTCAAAAACATTCAGTACTTC. The encoded protein is CASSDVGSVKNIQYF.

V usage is TRBV19 and J usage is TRBJ1-3; D is ambiguous. Germline lookup yields CDR1 LNHDA and CDR2 SQIVND (reference sequence). This CDR3 contains 14 residues. The ends were cut back, 3 bases at V and 0 bases at J, with 6 bases in the middle. The CDR3 protein is CASSMGISGNTIYF. DNA of the CDR3: TGTGCCAGTAGTATGGGGATCTCTGGAAACACCATATATTTT.

Ten or more counts support this clone. This chain uses TRBV30 with TRBJ1-1; D ambiguous. The CDR3 contains 12 residues. Trimming removed 7 bases from V and 0 bases from J, with 9 bases in between. Germline assignment: CDR1 GTSNPN and CDR2 SVGIG (reference sequence). CDR3 coding DNA: TGTGCCTTCAAAACCATGAACACTGAAGCTTTCTTT. Translated, it gives CAFKTMNTEAFF.

This clone was recorded many times. J is TRBJ2-1 and V is TRBV6-2 or TRBV6-3; 7 bases line up with TRBD1. This CDR3 comprises 15 residues. J was trimmed by 1 base and V by 8 bases; bases with no gene match: 8. Germline loops: CDR1 MNHEY, CDR2 SVGEGT. The CDR3 DNA reads TGTGCCAGCTGTCCGGCAGGGGGTTCCTACAATGAGCAGTTCTTC. It is translated as CASCPAGGSYNEQFF.

This clone came up a few times. The junction departs from the called germline gene at one end, perhaps through a read error. This chain links TRBV10-1 with TRBJ2-2, with 9 bases matching TRBD1. The length of the CDR3 is 15 residues. Per the germline V gene, CDR1 is WNHNN and CDR2 is SYGVQD (reference sequence). For the CDR3, the DNA is TGCGCCAGCAGCAGTGGACAGGGGCCGTCCGGTGAGCTGTTTTTT. Its translation is CASSSGQGPSGELFF.

This clone was detected a few times. Possible read error: a much larger clone is one base away. This sequence joins TRBV9 and TRBJ2-1, with D possibly being TRBD1 (5 bases). Germline V gives CDR1 SGDLS, CDR2 YYNGEE. The CDR3 has 15 residues. Trimming took 3 bases from V and 2 from J, leaving 12 bases between them. CDR3 coding DNA: TGTGCCAGCAGCGGCCCCGTGACAGCCTACAATGAGCAGTTCTTC. It codes for CASSGPVTAYNEQFF.

There are many counts of this clone. The chain recombines TRBV25-1 with TRBJ2-1; 9 bases map to TRBD1. The V and J ends lost 2 bases and 6 bases, in that order; junction bases with no gene match: 5. Germline values: CDR1 MGHDK, CDR2 SYGVNS. The length of the CDR3 is 15 residues. The CDR3, as DNA: TGTGCCAGCAGTGAAGACAGGGGGTCCATCAATGAGCAGTTCTTC. It encodes CASSEDRGSINEQFF. The entire variable domain, with the rest obtained from reference TRBV25-1 and TRBJ2-1, is as follows: EADIYQTPRYLVIGTGKKITLECSQTMGHDKMYWYQQDPGMELHLIHYSYGVNSTEKGDLSSESTVSRIRTEHFPLTLESARPSHTSQYLCASSEDRGSINEQFFGPGTRLTVL.

At least ten counts were recorded for this clone. The rearrangement uses TRBV14 and TRBJ1-2; unclear D gene. Germline loops: CDR1 SGHDN, CDR2 FVKESK. This CDR3 contains 12 residues. Deletions cut 1 base from V and 4 bases from J, with 4 bases between. The CDR3 is CASSQGIYGYTF. CDR3 nucleotide sequence: TGTGCCAGCAGCCAAGGGATCTATGGCTACACCTTC.

This clone appeared many times. The rearrangement links TRBV2 to TRBJ1-1, with 8 bases aligning to TRBD1. Germline V gene lookup returns CDR1 SNHLY and CDR2 FYNNEI. V shed 2 bases and J 3 bases; nucleotides not matched to a gene: 8. The CDR3 consists of 16 residues. The DNA of the CDR3 is TGTGCCAGCAGTGAACTCCAGGGGGCGATCCACACTGAAGCTTTCTTT. Amino acids: CASSELQGAIHTEAFF.

This clone has a handful of counts. The rearrangement uses TRBV6-1 and TRBJ2-1; 8 bases match TRBD1. This CDR3 is 14 amino acids long. From germline, CDR1 is MNHNS and CDR2 SASEGT. V was clipped by 3 bases and J by 5 bases; unmatched bases: 3. The CDR3 coding sequence is TGTGCCAGCAGTGACCGGACAGGGAACAATGAGCAGTTCTTC. It yields the protein CASSDRTGNNEQFF.

This clone was seen at least ten times. The chain joins TRBV5-1 to TRBJ2-1, with D maybe TRBD1 (6 bases). The length of the CDR3 is 13 residues. CDR1 is SGHRS, CDR2 YFSETQ, per germline. V was clipped by 4 bases and J by 6 bases, with 11 bases between them. The CDR3 DNA sequence: TGCGCCAGCAGCCCCGCCAGGGGCAATGAGCAGTTCTTC. It is translated as CASSPARGNEQFF.